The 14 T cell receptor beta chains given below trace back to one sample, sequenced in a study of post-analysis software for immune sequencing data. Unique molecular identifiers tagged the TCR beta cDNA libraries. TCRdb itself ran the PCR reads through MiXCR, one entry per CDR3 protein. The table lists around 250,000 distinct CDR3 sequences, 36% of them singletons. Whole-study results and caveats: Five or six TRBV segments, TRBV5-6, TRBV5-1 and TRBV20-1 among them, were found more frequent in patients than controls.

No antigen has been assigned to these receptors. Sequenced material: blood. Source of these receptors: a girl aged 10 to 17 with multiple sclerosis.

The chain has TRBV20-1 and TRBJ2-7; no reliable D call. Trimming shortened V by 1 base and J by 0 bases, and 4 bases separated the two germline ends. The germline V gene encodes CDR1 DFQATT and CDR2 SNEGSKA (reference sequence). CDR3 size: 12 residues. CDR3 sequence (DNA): TGCAGTGCTAGAGGAGACTCCTACGAGCAGTACTTC. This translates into CSARGDSYEQYF.

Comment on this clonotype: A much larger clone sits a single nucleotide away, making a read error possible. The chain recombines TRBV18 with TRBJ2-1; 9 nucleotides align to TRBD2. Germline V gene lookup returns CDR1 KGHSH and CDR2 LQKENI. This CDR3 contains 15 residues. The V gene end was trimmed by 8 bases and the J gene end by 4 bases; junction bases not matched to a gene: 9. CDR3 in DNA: TGTGCCAGCCCGTCCGGGACTAGCAATTACAATGAGCAGTTCTTC. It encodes CASPSGTSNYNEQFF.

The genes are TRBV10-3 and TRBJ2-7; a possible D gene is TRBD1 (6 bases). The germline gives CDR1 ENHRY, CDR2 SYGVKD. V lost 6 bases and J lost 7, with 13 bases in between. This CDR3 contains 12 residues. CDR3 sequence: CAISQAGEEQYF. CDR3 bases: TGTGCCATCAGCCAGGCAGGGGAAGAGCAGTACTTC.

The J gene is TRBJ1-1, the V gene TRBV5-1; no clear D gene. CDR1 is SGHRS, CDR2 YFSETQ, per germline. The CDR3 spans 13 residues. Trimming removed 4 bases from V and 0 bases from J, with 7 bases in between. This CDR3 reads CASSPILNTEAFF. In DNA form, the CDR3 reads TGCGCCAGCAGCCCTATTCTGAACACTGAAGCTTTCTTT.

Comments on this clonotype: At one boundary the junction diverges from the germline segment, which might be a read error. As DNA, the CDR3 is TGCGCCAGTAGCCAAGACGGGCCGCTTGGCTACACCTTC. Residues: CASSQDGPLGYTF. The V call is TRBV4-1, the J call TRBJ1-2; unclear D gene. There are 13 residues in the CDR3. The V gene's germline CDR1 is MGHRA and CDR2 YSYEKL.

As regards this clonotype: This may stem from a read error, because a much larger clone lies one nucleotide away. CDR3 residues: CTSSTRTSGGGETQYF. In DNA form, the CDR3 reads TGTACCAGCAGCACGCGGACTAGCGGAGGGGGTGAGACCCAGTACTTC. The rearrangement uses TRBV7-2 and TRBJ2-5; 10 nucleotides align to TRBD2. The CDR3 covers 16 residues. The V gene's germline CDR1 is SGHTA and CDR2 FQGNSA. With 5 bases clipped from V and 5 bases from J, the junction kept 11 bases outside the gene matches.

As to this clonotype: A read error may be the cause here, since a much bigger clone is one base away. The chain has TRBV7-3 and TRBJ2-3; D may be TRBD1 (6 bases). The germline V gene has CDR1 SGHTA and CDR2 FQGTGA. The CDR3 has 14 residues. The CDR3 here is CAGSLLGGTDTQYF. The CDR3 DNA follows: TGTGCCGGCAGCTTATTAGGGGGAACAGATACGCAGTATTTT.

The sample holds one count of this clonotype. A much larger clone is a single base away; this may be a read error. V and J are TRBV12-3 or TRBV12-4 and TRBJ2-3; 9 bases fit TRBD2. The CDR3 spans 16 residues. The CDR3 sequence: CASSLGTSVSTDAQYF. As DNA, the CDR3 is TGTGCCAGCAGTTTAGGGACTAGCGTAAGCACAGATGCGCAGTATTTT.

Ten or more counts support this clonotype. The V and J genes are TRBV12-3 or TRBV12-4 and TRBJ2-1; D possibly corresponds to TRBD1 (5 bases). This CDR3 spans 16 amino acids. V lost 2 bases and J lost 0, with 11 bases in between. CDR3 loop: CASSLFRGSSYNEQFF. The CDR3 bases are TGTGCCAGCAGTTTATTTAGGGGTAGCTCCTACAATGAGCAGTTCTTC.

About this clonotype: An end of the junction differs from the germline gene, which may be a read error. The CDR3 DNA reads TGTGCCAGCAGACTTACTAGCGAGAACACAGATATGCAGTATTTT. Its protein product is CASRLTSENTDMQYF. The V gene is TRBV12-3 or TRBV12-4, the J gene TRBJ2-3; TRBD2 matches at 7 bases. The CDR3 has 15 residues.

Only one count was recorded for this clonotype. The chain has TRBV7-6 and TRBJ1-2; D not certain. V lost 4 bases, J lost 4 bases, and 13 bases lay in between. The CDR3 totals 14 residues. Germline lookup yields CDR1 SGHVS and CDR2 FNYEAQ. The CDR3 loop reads CASSSRIIRYGYTF. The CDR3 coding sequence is TGTGCCAGCAGCTCGAGGATTATCCGCTATGGCTACACCTTC.

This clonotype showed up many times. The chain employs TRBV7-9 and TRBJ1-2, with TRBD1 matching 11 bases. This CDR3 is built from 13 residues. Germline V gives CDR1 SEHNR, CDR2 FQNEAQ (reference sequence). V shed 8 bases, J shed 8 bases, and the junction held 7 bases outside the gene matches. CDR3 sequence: CASGGQGAGGYTF. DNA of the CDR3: TGTGCCAGCGGAGGACAGGGGGCTGGAGGCTACACCTTC. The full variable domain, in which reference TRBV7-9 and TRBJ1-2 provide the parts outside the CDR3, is DTGVSQNPRHKITKRGQNVTFRCDPISEHNRLYWYRQTLGQGPEFLTYFQNEAQLEKSRLLSDRFSAERPKGSFSTLEIQRTEQGDSAMYLCASGGQGAGGYTFGSGTRLTVV.

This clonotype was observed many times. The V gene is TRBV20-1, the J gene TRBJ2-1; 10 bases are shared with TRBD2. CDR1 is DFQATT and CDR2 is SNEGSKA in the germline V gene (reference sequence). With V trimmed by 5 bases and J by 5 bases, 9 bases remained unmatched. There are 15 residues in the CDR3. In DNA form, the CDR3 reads TGCAGTGCTGTCCGTAGCGGGGGGACAAACAATGAGCAGTTCTTC. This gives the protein CSAVRSGGTNNEQFF.

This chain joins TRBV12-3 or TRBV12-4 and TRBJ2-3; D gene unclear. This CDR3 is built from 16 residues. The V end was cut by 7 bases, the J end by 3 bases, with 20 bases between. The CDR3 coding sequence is TGTGCCAGCACTTCTTGGGCCCAGGTGAGAACAGATACGCAGTATTTT. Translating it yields CASTSWAQVRTDTQYF.